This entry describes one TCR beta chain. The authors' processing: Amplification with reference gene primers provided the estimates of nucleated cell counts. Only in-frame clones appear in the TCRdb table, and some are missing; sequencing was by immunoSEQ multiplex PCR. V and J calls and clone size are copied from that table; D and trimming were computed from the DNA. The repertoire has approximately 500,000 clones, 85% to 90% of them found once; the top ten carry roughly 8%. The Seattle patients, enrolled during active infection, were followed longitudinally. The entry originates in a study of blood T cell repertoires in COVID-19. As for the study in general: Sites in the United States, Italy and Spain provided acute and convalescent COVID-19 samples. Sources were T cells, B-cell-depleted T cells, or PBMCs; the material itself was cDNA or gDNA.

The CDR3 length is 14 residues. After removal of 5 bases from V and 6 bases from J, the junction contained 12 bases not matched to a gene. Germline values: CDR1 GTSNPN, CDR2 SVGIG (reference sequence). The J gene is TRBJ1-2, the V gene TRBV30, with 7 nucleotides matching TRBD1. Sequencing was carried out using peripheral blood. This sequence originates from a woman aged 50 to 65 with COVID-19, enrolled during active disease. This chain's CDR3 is CAWDREVMRDGYTF. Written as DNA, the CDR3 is TGTGCCTGGGACAGGGAGGTGATGAGGGATGGCTACACCTTC.